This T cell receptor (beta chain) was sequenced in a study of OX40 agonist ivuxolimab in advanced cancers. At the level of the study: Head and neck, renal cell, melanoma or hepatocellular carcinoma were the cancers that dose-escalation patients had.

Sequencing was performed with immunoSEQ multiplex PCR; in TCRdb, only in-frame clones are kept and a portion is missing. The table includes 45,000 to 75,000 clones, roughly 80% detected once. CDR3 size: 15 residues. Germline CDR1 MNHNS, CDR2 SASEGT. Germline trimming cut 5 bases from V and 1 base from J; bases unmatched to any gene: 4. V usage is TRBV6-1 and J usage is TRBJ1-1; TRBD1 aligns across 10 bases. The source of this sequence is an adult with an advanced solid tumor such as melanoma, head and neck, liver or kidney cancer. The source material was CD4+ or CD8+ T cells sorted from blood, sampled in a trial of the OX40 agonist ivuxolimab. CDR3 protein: CASSHRQGANTEAFF. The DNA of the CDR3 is TGTGCCAGCAGTCACCGACAGGGGGCGAACACTGAAGCTTTCTTT.